The 19 T cell receptor beta chains reported below all come from one sample, sequenced in a study of CD8+ T cells in alopecia areata. Reverse transcribed after extraction, RNA yielded cDNA as the sequencing template. Some clones are missing from TCRdb's copy, which holds only in-frame ones; the method was immunoSEQ multiplex PCR. Of 110,000 or so clones detected, 58% appear once; the ten largest clones hold around 30%. The treatment here: oral pan-JAK inhibitor, 5-10 mg twice daily. Sequences were derived from CD8+ T cells sorted from blood, sampled at week 4, from a patient treated with tofacitinib. These receptors were taken from a human donor with alopecia areata.

This clone has just a few counts. The chain employs TRBV25-1 and TRBJ1-2, with D possibly matching TRBD1 (6 bases). The ends were cut back, 7 bases at V and 8 bases at J, with 20 bases in the middle. This CDR3 is built from 14 residues. Germline V gene lookup returns CDR1 MGHDK and CDR2 SYGVNS. The CDR3 region has the DNA TGTGCCAGCAACCGGGACAAGGGGCTCCTGGGCTACACCTTC. This encodes CASNRDKGLLGYTF.

The chain uses TRBV19 and TRBJ2-7; 7 bases are shared with TRBD1. Trimming cost V 3 bases and J 3 bases; bases outside gene matches: 2. The CDR3 is 13 amino acids. CDR1 is LNHDA and CDR2 is SQIVND in the germline V gene (reference sequence). The chain's CDR3 is CASSITGDYEQYF. The CDR3, as DNA: TGTGCCAGTAGTATCACAGGGGACTACGAGCAGTACTTC.

CDR3 region: CAWSTSTGELFF. CDR3 in DNA: TGTGCCTGGAGTACCTCCACCGGGGAGCTGTTTTTT. The chain has TRBV30 and TRBJ2-2; D unresolved. With 2 bases removed from V and 4 bases from J, the gap between germline ends came to 5 bases. The germline V gene encodes CDR1 GTSNPN and CDR2 SVGIG (reference sequence). CDR3 size: 12 residues.

J is TRBJ2-5 and V is TRBV29-1, with TRBD1 matching 9 bases. The ends lost 6 bases at V and 3 bases at J; junction bases unmatched: 14. The length of the CDR3 is 16 residues. Germline loops: CDR1 SQVTM, CDR2 ANQGSEA. CDR3 sequence reads: CSVDGTGHGGEETQYF. CDR3 DNA: TGCAGCGTGGATGGGACAGGGCACGGAGGAGAAGAGACCCAGTACTTC. Complete variable domain (other parts from reference TRBV29-1 and TRBJ2-5): SAVISQKPSRDICQRGTSLTIQCQVDSQVTMMFWYRQQPGQSLTLIATANQGSEATYESGFVIDKFPISRPNLTFSTLTVSNMSPEDSSIYLCSVDGTGHGGEETQYFGPGTRLLVL.

The chain combines TRBV7-6 with TRBJ2-7; TRBD1 matches at 8 bases. Trimming cost V 1 base and J 6 bases; bases outside gene matches: 2. CDR3 length equals 13 residues. Per the germline V gene, CDR1 is SGHVS and CDR2 is FNYEAQ. CDR3 coding DNA: TGTGCCAGCAGCTTAGAAACAGGGGGCGAGCAGTACTTC. It is translated as CASSLETGGEQYF.

The V gene is TRBV29-1, the J gene TRBJ2-3; the D is unclear. The CDR3 has 14 amino acids. Trimming pared 4 bases from V and 2 bases from J, leaving 13 bases between. In germline, CDR1 is SQVTM, CDR2 ANQGSEA. CDR3 in DNA: TGCAGCGTTGTTATGAGAGCAAACACAGATACGCAGTATTTT. Translation: CSVVMRANTDTQYF.

V usage is TRBV29-1 and J usage is TRBJ2-3, with 7 positions matching TRBD2. Germline loops: CDR1 SQVTM, CDR2 ANQGSEA. The CDR3 is 15 amino acids. Unmatched junction bases numbered 13, after V lost 6 bases and J lost 4 bases. In nucleotides, the CDR3 is TGCAGCGTCCTCGGGGGGTCCGGTTACGCAGATACGCAGTATTTT. Translating gives CSVLGGSGYADTQYF.

On this clone itself: This sample includes further DNA sequences coding for the same CDR3. The rearrangement uses TRBV30 and TRBJ2-7, with D perhaps TRBD1 (5 bases). The CDR3 is 12 residues long. From germline, CDR1 is GTSNPN and CDR2 SVGIG (reference sequence). V was cut by 4 bases and J by 3 bases, with 10 bases left in between. The CDR3 DNA reads TGTGCCTGGACCGACAGAGGCTACGAGCAGTACTTC. This codes for CAWTDRGYEQYF. Full variable domain (rest looked up from reference TRBV30 and TRBJ2-7): SQTIHQWPATLVQPVGSPLSLECTVEGTSNPNLYWYRQAAGRGLQLLFYSVGIGQISSEVPQNLSASRPQDRQFILSSKKLLLSDSGFYLCAWTDRGYEQYFGPGTRLTVT.

The V call is TRBV6-6, the J call TRBJ2-2; TRBD2 agrees at 11 bases. Trimming at V came to 4 bases and at J to 4 bases, leaving 5 bases not matched to a gene. From germline, CDR1 is MNHNY and CDR2 SVGAGI (reference sequence). The CDR3 covers 16 residues. CDR3 nucleotide sequence: TGTGCCAGCAGTTCCGTTAGCGGGGGGGCCACCGGGGAGCTGTTTTTT. Protein sequence: CASSSVSGGATGELFF.

Regarding this clone: The junction and the germline gene differ at one end; a read error may be behind it. This chain links TRBV30 with TRBJ2-6; D perhaps matches TRBD2 (6 bases). The CDR3 is 12 amino acids. The V gene's germline CDR1 is GTSNPN and CDR2 SVGIG (reference sequence). CDR3 loop: CAWMWEADVLTF. The DNA for the CDR3 is TGTGCCTGGATGTGGGAGGCCGACGTCCTGACTTTC.

The chain employs TRBV7-2 and TRBJ2-5; D not resolved. Germline V gives CDR1 SGHTA, CDR2 FQGNSA. This CDR3 has 11 residues. V dropped 2 bases and J dropped 13 bases, with 11 bases sitting between them. CDR3 in DNA: TGTGCCAGCAGCTTAAAGATCGTGGGGTACTTC. Protein product: CASSLKIVGYF.

This clone was observed a handful of times. This CDR3 reads CSVEDLQQAPTDTQYF. CDR3 DNA: TGCAGCGTTGAAGATCTTCAACAGGCGCCCACAGATACGCAGTATTTT. The rearrangement uses TRBV29-1 and TRBJ2-3; weak D call: TRBD1 (5 bases). The CDR3 runs 16 residues. The germline V and J ends were trimmed by 0 bases and 2 bases, with 15 bases remaining between them. CDR1 and CDR2 (germline): SQVTM, ANQGSEA.

The chain uses TRBV9 and TRBJ1-2, with D possibly being TRBD1 (5 bases). V was trimmed by 2 bases and J by 1 base, leaving 12 bases between them. CDR1 is SGDLS, CDR2 YYNGEE, per germline. The CDR3 sequence is 15 residues long. The DNA of the CDR3 is TGTGCCAGCAGCGTTTCATCGGGGGTTAACTATGGCTACACCTTC. This codes for CASSVSSGVNYGYTF.

This rearrangement joins TRBV15 to TRBJ1-2; no reliable D call. The CDR3 runs 12 residues. Germline CDR1 is LNHNV and CDR2 is YYDKDF (reference sequence). V was shortened by 8 bases and J by 4 bases, with 11 bases between the two germline ends. The CDR3 spells CATSDESYGYTF. The CDR3 coding sequence is TGTGCCACCTCGGACGAAAGCTATGGCTACACCTTC.

V usage is TRBV28 and J usage is TRBJ2-6; no reliable D call. V was trimmed by 5 bases and J by 1 base, leaving 3 bases between them. CDR3 length: 13 residues. CDR1 MDHEN and CDR2 SYDVKM come from the germline V gene. CDR3 region: CASSQSGANVLTF. The CDR3, as DNA: TGTGCCAGCAGTCAATCTGGGGCCAACGTCCTGACTTTC.

The sample holds one count of this clone. V is TRBV4-1 and J is TRBJ1-6; TRBD1 aligns across 7 bases. V dropped 1 base and J dropped 10; count of bases not matched to a gene: 7. The CDR3 totals 15 residues. Germline CDR1 is MGHRA and CDR2 is YSYEKL. CDR3 nucleotide sequence: TGCGCCAGCAGCCAAGCGGCAGGGGGGGGCTCACCCCTCCACTTT. It yields the protein CASSQAAGGGSPLHF.

This chain joins TRBV4-2 and TRBJ2-4; D remains ambiguous. Trimming took off 4 bases at V and 5 bases at J, with 9 bases between the two ends. In germline, CDR1 is LGHNA, CDR2 YNFKEQ. The CDR3 contains 13 residues. In DNA, the CDR3 is TGTGCCAGCAGCCCCTTGGATCAAAACATTCAGTACTTC. Amino acids: CASSPLDQNIQYF.

This chain uses TRBV30 with TRBJ1-1, with TRBD1 matching over 12 bases. Germline values: CDR1 GTSNPN, CDR2 SVGIG (reference sequence). V dropped 5 bases and J dropped 6; count of bases not matched to a gene: 4. This CDR3 region has 13 residues. The CDR3 loop is CAWWDRGRAEAFF. CDR3 DNA sequence: TGTGCCTGGTGGGACAGGGGGCGCGCTGAAGCTTTCTTT.

The CDR3 is CASRDPTGLGMGQPQHF. The CDR3 coding sequence is TGTGCCAGCCGAGACCCGACAGGCTTAGGGATGGGTCAGCCCCAGCATTTT. The V and J genes are TRBV2 and TRBJ1-5; D is possibly TRBD1 (6 bases). The germline V gene encodes CDR1 SNHLY and CDR2 FYNNEI. Trimming removed 8 bases at V and 6 bases at J, with 26 bases between. The CDR3 totals 17 residues.